This is a list of T cell receptor beta chains from one sample in a study of blood T cell repertoires in COVID-19. Profiled with immunoSEQ multiplex PCR; TCRdb holds only in-frame clones, not every one. Among 60,000 to 70,000 clones listed, approximately 86% were seen once. Sequencing was performed on peripheral blood. The origin of the receptors is a man aged 35-49 years with COVID-19, enrolled during active disease. Both conserved end residues are part of each CDR3. The order of the fields is J gene, clone size, V gene, D gene, CDR3 DNA, CDR3 protein. D genes are given only for firm matches. A clone size is listed for some rows: how often the clone was seen (once, few, many), or a class if it is expanded.

TRBJ1-4	NA	TRBV5-6	TRBD1	TGTGCCAGCAGCTCCCGACAGGGCCGGGAAAAACTGTTTTTT	CASSSRQGREKLFF
TRBJ2-7	NA	TRBV18	NA	TGTGCCAGCTCTCCTAGCTCCTACGAGCAGTACTTC	CASSPSSYEQYF
TRBJ2-7	NA	TRBV5-1	TRBD2	TGCGCCAGCAGCTTAGGAGCGGGGGATACCTACGAGCAGTACTTC	CASSLGAGDTYEQYF
TRBJ2-7	NA	TRBV2	TRBD2	TGTGCCAGCAGTACATCTAGCGGGGGGTTGGAGTACTTC	CASSTSSGGLEYF
TRBJ2-1	NA	TRBV3-1/TRBV3-2	TRBD1	TGTGCCAGCAGCCTAATGGGACAGGGTAGCAATGAGCAGTTCTTC	CASSLMGQGSNEQFF
TRBJ2-2	NA	TRBV28	TRBD2	TGTGCCAGCAGTCCCCCGACTAGCGGGAGCTGGGAGCTGTTTTTT	CASSPPTSGSWELFF
TRBJ1-5	NA	TRBV6-1	NA	TGTGCCAGCAGTGAAATAACTAACAAAGGGCCCCAGCATTTT	CASSEITNKGPQHF
TRBJ1-5	few	TRBV28	NA	TGTGCCAGCAGTTTTGGGTTAAAGGGGAACAATCAGCCCCAGCATTTT	CASSFGLKGNNQPQHF
TRBJ2-7	NA	TRBV28	TRBD1	TGTGCCACACACTCCCAAGGACAGGGTGAGAACGAGCAGTACTTC	CATHSQGQGENEQYF
TRBJ1-6	NA	TRBV5-1	NA	TGCGCCAGCAGCTTGGTGTTGCAGCGGTATTCACCCCTCCACTTT	CASSLVLQRYSPLHF
TRBJ1-4	NA	TRBV5-1	NA	TGCGCCAGCAGCTTGGGACAGACTAATGAAAAACTGTTTTTT	CASSLGQTNEKLFF
TRBJ2-7	NA	TRBV5-5	NA	TGTGCCAGCAGCTTTTCATTCCCGGGGGACTACGAGCAGTACTTC	CASSFSFPGDYEQYF
TRBJ2-3	NA	TRBV7-9	TRBD1	TGTGCCAGCAGCTTAGGGACAGGGGTAGTGGATACGCAGTATTTT	CASSLGTGVVDTQYF
TRBJ1-2	NA	TRBV9	NA	TGTGCCAGCAGCGTAGGCGGGGGCGCGTATAACTATGGCTACACCTTC	CASSVGGGAYNYGYTF
TRBJ2-5	NA	TRBV5-4	NA	TGTGCCAGCAGCTTGCAGGGGGGAGAGACCCAGTACTTC	CASSLQGGETQYF
TRBJ2-3	NA	TRBV10-3	TRBD2	TGTGCCATCAGTGAGGCCAAGACTAGCGGGGATACAGATACGCAGTATTTT	CAISEAKTSGDTDTQYF
TRBJ1-1	NA	TRBV30	TRBD1	TGTGCCTGGAGTTGGACAGGGGGGACTGAAGCTTTCTTT	CAWSWTGGTEAFF
TRBJ1-4	NA	TRBV3-1/TRBV3-2	TRBD1	TGTGCCAGCAGCCCCCGGGACAGGGGTGAAAAACTGTTTTTT	CASSPRDRGEKLFF